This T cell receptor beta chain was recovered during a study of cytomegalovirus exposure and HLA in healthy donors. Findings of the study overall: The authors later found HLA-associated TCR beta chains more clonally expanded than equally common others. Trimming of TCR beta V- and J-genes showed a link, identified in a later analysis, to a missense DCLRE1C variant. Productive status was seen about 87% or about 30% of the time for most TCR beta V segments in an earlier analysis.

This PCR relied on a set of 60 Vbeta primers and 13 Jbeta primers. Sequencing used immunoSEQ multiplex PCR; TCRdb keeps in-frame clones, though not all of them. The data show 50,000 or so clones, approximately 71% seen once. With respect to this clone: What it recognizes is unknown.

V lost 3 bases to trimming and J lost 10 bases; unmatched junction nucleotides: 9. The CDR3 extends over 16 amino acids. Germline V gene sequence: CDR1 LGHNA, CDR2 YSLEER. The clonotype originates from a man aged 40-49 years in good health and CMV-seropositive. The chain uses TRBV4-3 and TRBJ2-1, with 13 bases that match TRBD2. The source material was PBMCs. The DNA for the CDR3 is TGCGCCAGCAGCCACATACTAGCGGGGGGGCCCCGCGAGCAGTTCTTC. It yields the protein CASSHILAGGPREQFF.